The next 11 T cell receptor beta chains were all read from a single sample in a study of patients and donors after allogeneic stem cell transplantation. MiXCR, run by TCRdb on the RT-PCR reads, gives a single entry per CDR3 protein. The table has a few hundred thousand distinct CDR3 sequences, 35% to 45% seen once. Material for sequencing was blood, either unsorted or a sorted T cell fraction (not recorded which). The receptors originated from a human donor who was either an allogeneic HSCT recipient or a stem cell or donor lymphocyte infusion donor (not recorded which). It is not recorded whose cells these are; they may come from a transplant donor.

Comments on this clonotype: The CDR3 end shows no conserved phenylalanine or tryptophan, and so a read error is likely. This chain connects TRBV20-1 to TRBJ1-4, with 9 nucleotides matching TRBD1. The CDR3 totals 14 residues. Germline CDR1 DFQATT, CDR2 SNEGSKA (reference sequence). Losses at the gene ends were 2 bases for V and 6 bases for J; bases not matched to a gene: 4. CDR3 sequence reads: CSARRTGVDEKLFC. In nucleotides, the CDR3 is TGCAGTGCTAGAAGGACAGGGGTGGATGAAAAACTGTTTTGT.

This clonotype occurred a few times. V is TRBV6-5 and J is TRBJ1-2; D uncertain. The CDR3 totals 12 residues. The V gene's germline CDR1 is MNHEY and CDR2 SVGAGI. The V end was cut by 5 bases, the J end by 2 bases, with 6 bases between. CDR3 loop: CASSRRNYGYTF. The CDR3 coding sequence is TGTGCCAGCAGTCGACGGAACTATGGCTACACCTTC.

The CDR3 protein is CASSLWDREKVADNTEAFF. CDR3 nucleotides: TGTGCCAGCAGTTTATGGGACAGGGAAAAAGTTGCGGACAACACTGAAGCTTTCTTT. The chain combines TRBV12-3 or TRBV12-4 with TRBJ1-1; 9 bases align to TRBD1. The J segment lost 2 bases and the V segment lost 2 bases, leaving 15 bases of the junction unmatched. The CDR3 consists of 19 residues.

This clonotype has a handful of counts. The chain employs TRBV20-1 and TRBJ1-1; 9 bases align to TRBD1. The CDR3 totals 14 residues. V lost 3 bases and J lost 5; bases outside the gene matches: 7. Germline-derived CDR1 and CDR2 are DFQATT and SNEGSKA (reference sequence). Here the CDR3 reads CSAREQGASTEAFF. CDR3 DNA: TGCAGTGCTAGGGAACAGGGGGCAAGTACTGAAGCTTTCTTT.

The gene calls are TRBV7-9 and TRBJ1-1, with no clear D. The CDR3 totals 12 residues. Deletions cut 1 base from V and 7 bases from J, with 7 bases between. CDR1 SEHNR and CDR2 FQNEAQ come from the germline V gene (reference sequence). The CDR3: CASSLVGSEAFF. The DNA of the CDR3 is TGTGCCAGCAGCTTAGTGGGCAGTGAAGCTTTCTTT.

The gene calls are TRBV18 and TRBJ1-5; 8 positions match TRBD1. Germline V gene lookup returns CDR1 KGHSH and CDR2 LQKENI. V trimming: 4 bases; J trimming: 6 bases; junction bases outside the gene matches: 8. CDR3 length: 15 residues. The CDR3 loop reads CASSLSTGVGQPQHF. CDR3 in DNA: TGTGCCAGCTCACTGTCGACAGGGGTTGGTCAGCCCCAGCATTTT.

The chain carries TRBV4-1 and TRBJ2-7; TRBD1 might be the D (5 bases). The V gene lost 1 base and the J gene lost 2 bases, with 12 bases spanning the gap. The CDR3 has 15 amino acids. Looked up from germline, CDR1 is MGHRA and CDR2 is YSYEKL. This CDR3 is CASSQVLTGPYEQYF. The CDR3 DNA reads TGCGCCAGCAGCCAAGTCCTAACAGGCCCCTACGAGCAGTACTTC.

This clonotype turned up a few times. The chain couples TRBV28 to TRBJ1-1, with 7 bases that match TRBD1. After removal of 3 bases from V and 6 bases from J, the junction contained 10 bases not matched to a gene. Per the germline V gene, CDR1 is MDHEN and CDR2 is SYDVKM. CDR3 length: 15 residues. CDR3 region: CASSFTGAVLSEAFF. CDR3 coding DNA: TGTGCCAGCAGTTTTACAGGGGCCGTATTATCTGAAGCTTTCTTT. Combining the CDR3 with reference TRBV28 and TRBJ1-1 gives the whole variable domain DVKVTQSSRYLVKRTGEKVFLECVQDMDHENMFWYRQDPGLGLRLIYFSYDVKMKEKGDIPEGYSVSREKKERFSLILESASTNQTSMYLCASSFTGAVLSEAFFGQGTRLTVV.

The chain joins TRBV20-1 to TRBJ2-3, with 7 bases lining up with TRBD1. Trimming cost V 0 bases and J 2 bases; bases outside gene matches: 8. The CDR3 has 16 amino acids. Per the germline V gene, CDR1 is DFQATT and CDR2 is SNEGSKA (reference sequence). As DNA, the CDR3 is TGCAGTGCTAGAGATCAGGACAAGGGGGCCACAGATACGCAGTATTTT. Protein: CSARDQDKGATDTQYF.

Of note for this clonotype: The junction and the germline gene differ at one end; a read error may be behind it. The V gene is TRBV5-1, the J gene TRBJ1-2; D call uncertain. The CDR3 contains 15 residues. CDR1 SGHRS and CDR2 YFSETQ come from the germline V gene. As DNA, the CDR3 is TGCGCCAGCACCTTGGAGGCCAGTCCTAACTATGGCTACACCTTC. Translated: CASTLEASPNYGYTF.

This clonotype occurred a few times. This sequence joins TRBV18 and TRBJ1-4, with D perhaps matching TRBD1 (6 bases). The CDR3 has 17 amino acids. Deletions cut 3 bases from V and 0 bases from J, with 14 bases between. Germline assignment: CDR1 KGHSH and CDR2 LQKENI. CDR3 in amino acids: CASSPWDTLATNEKLFF. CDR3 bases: TGTGCCAGCTCACCTTGGGACACTCTTGCAACTAATGAAAAACTGTTTTTT.